The 25 T cell receptor beta chains in this list originate from one sample, sequenced in a study of blood T cell repertoires in COVID-19. Clones were sequenced by immunoSEQ multiplex PCR, and TCRdb holds only the in-frame ones, with some missing. The profile shows around 70,000 clones, around 89% of them singletons. The sequencing input was peripheral blood. The receptors were gathered from a man in his 60s with acute or convalescent COVID-19.

The gene calls are TRBV13 and TRBJ2-2; 12 bases agree with TRBD2. Germline V gene data show CDR1 as PRHDT and CDR2 as FYEKMQ (reference sequence). This CDR3 spans 18 amino acids. The J segment lost 5 bases and the V segment lost 5 bases, leaving 12 bases of the junction unmatched. The CDR3 loop reads CASSKTGWTSGMTGELFF. For the CDR3, the DNA is TGTGCCAGCAGCAAAACAGGCTGGACTAGCGGGATGACCGGGGAGCTGTTTTTT.

The chain is built from TRBV6-1 and TRBJ2-2; no definite D call. The CDR3 is 12 residues long. Trimming removed 2 bases at V and 8 bases at J, with 6 bases between. Germline V CDR1 and CDR2: MNHNS, SASEGT. The CDR3 DNA sequence: TGTGCCAGCAGTGAATTCTTTGGGGAGCTGTTTTTT. Its translation: CASSEFFGELFF.

With regard to this clone: The sample holds other DNA sequences that translate to the same CDR3. The rearrangement uses TRBV5-8 and TRBJ2-5; a possible D gene is TRBD1 (6 bases). Trimming stripped 0 bases from V and 2 bases from J, with 8 bases between. CDR3 size: 14 residues. The germline V gene has CDR1 SGHTS and CDR2 YDEGEE. CDR3 in DNA: TGTGCCAGCAGCTTGGGACAGGCTCAAGAGACCCAGTACTTC. Amino acids: CASSLGQAQETQYF.

This chain links TRBV4-1 with TRBJ2-7; 16 bases agree with TRBD2. Germline CDR1 is MGHRA and CDR2 is YSYEKL. CDR3 length equals 18 residues. The V and J ends lost 3 bases and 4 bases, in that order; junction bases with no gene match: 9. CDR3 amino acids: CASSHVGLAGGAAYEQYF. The CDR3 coding sequence is TGCGCCAGCAGCCACGTGGGACTAGCGGGGGGGGCCGCTTACGAGCAGTACTTC.

The chain carries TRBV6-5 and TRBJ2-5; D possibly corresponds to TRBD2 (6 bases). This CDR3 comprises 16 residues. From germline, CDR1 is MNHEY and CDR2 SVGAGI. V lost 0 bases and J 2 bases, leaving 13 bases between the germline ends. The CDR3 DNA sequence: TGTGCCAGCAGTTACTCGGGAGGACCCTTACAAGAGACCCAGTACTTC. This translates into CASSYSGGPLQETQYF.

The CDR3 coding sequence is TGTGCCAGCACCCCGGGACTAAACAATGAGCAGTTCTTC. It is translated as CASTPGLNNEQFF. The V and J genes are TRBV6-5 and TRBJ2-1; TRBD2 matches at 7 bases. Germline-derived CDR1 and CDR2 are MNHEY and SVGAGI. There are 13 residues in the CDR3. V shed 7 bases, J shed 5 bases, and the junction held 5 bases outside the gene matches.

The chain uses TRBV5-1 and TRBJ1-1, with D maybe TRBD1 (5 bases). Germline V CDR1 and CDR2: SGHRS, YFSETQ. The CDR3 contains 13 residues. Trimming shortened V by 3 bases and J by 0 bases, and 6 bases separated the two germline ends. The CDR3 DNA is TGCGCCAGCAGCTGGGGCCTGAACACTGAAGCTTTCTTT. Protein sequence: CASSWGLNTEAFF.

V and J are TRBV5-6 and TRBJ1-1; tentatively, D is TRBD1 (6 bases). CDR3 size: 16 residues. The germline V gene encodes CDR1 SGHDT and CDR2 YYEEEE. The V and J ends lost 4 bases and 1 base respectively, with 17 bases between them. CDR3 loop: CASSPWGLGANTEAFF. Here the CDR3 DNA reads TGTGCCAGCAGCCCCTGGGGGCTGGGAGCGAACACTGAAGCTTTCTTT. Full variable domain (missing parts from reference TRBV5-6 and TRBJ1-1): DAGVTQSPTHLIKTRGQQVTLRCSPKSGHDTVSWYQQALGQGPQFIFQYYEEEERQRGNFPDRFSGHQFPNYSSELNVNALLLGDSALYLCASSPWGLGANTEAFFGQGTRLTVV.

The chain couples TRBV6-2 or TRBV6-3 to TRBJ1-1, with TRBD1 as a possible D gene (6 bases). The CDR3 contains 15 residues. V was trimmed by 2 bases and J by 11 bases, leaving 21 bases between them. Germline CDR1 is MNHEY and CDR2 is SVGEGT. CDR3 amino acids: CASSYTVVGGSYAFF. CDR3 sequence (DNA): TGTGCCAGCAGTTACACCGTTGTTGGGGGCAGTTACGCTTTCTTT.

This chain connects TRBV24-1 to TRBJ2-2; 9 bases fit TRBD1. Germline V gene data show CDR1 as KGHDR and CDR2 as SFDVKD. Trimming at V came to 1 base and at J to 4 bases, leaving 3 bases not matched to a gene. The CDR3 runs to 16 residues. CDR3 DNA: TGTGCCACCAGTGATTTAGGACAGGGGAGCACCGGGGAGCTGTTTTTT. Encoded protein: CATSDLGQGSTGELFF.

V usage is TRBV10-3 and J usage is TRBJ1-1, with 7 positions matching TRBD1. V lost 3 bases and J lost 4; bases outside the gene matches: 5. Per the germline V gene, CDR1 is ENHRY and CDR2 is SYGVKD. This CDR3 region has 14 residues. The CDR3, as DNA: TGTGCCATCAGTGATCGACAGGGAAGCACTGAAGCTTTCTTT. Translation: CAISDRQGSTEAFF.

The genes are TRBV20-1 and TRBJ2-3, with a tentative D call TRBD1 (5 bases). The length of the CDR3 is 15 residues. Per germline, CDR1 DFQATT and CDR2 SNEGSKA (reference sequence). V lost 3 bases and J 5 bases, leaving 18 bases between the germline ends. In DNA form, the CDR3 reads TGCAGTGCTAGTCCCCAAGGACACCACCGAGATACGCAGTATTTT. Its translation: CSASPQGHHRDTQYF.

The genes are TRBV24-1 and TRBJ2-5; 8 bases match TRBD1. Germline CDR1 reads KGHDR; CDR2 reads SFDVKD. The CDR3 contains 16 residues. J lost 5 bases, V lost 4 bases, and 11 bases had no gene match. Here the CDR3 DNA reads TGTGCCACCAGTGACCACAGACAGGGGACGAGGGAGACCCAGTACTTC. The encoded protein is CATSDHRQGTRETQYF.

The chain has TRBV3-1 (or the pseudogene TRBV3-2) and TRBJ2-4, with D possibly matching TRBD1 (6 bases). The CDR3 totals 14 residues. V gave up 3 bases and J gave up 2 bases, with 8 bases separating them. The germline CDR1 and CDR2 sequences are LGHDT and YNNKEL (reference sequence). CDR3 sequence reads: CASSHTGPKNIQYF. The CDR3 DNA sequence: TGTGCCAGCAGCCACACAGGGCCCAAAAACATTCAGTACTTC.

The J gene is TRBJ2-5, the V gene TRBV5-7; 8 bases map to TRBD1. TRBV5-7 is known as an ORF, though its function is uncertain. Trimming cost V 5 bases and J 4 bases; bases outside gene matches: 4. This CDR3 is 13 amino acids long. CDR3 nucleotides: TGTGCCAGCAGTACAGGACAGGGAGAGACCCAGTACTTC. As protein: CASSTGQGETQYF.

The gene calls are TRBV19 and TRBJ2-1; D is unclear. Per the germline V gene, CDR1 is LNHDA and CDR2 is SQIVND (reference sequence). Trimming shortened V by 4 bases and J by 15 bases, and 16 bases separated the two germline ends. The CDR3 is 12 residues long. The CDR3 DNA reads as TGTGCCAGTAGTAGAGACATTTCCAGGCTGTTCTTC. Amino acids: CASSRDISRLFF.

The rearrangement links TRBV4-1 to TRBJ2-1, with D maybe TRBD1 (5 bases). CDR3 size: 14 residues. Germline CDR1 MGHRA, CDR2 YSYEKL. V dropped 0 bases and J dropped 10 bases, with 13 bases sitting between them. CDR3 protein: CASSQDQGPREQFF. The CDR3 region has the DNA TGCGCCAGCAGCCAAGACCAGGGCCCCCGGGAGCAGTTCTTC.

V and J are TRBV7-7 and TRBJ2-7, with 8 bases aligning to TRBD1. The germline V gene has CDR1 SSHAT and CDR2 FNYEAQ (reference sequence). V shed 3 bases and J 2 bases; nucleotides not matched to a gene: 6. The CDR3 spans 15 residues. The CDR3 reads CASSFSQGQAYEQYF. The CDR3 DNA reads as TGTGCCAGCAGCTTCAGCCAGGGACAGGCCTACGAGCAGTACTTC.

The rearrangement links TRBV12-5 to TRBJ1-5; TRBD1 agrees at 7 bases. Germline V lookup: CDR1 LGHNT, CDR2 FRNRAP. J was trimmed by 2 bases and V by 4 bases; bases with no gene match: 8. CDR3 size: 16 residues. CDR3 sequence: CASGSGNRGGNQPQHF. Written as DNA, the CDR3 is TGTGCTAGTGGTTCGGGAAACAGGGGCGGCAATCAGCCCCAGCATTTT.

This clone was recorded a few times. V is TRBV14 and J is TRBJ1-1; D gene unclear. This CDR3 region has 14 residues. From germline, CDR1 is SGHDN and CDR2 FVKESK. Trimming cost V 4 bases and J 1 base, with 10 bases left between them. The DNA for the CDR3 is TGTGCCAGCAGCCGAGAGCCGCGGAACACTGAAGCTTTCTTT. This translates into CASSREPRNTEAFF.

V is TRBV3-1 (or the pseudogene TRBV3-2) and J is TRBJ1-2; D is uncertain. Deletions cut 2 bases from V and 2 bases from J, with 9 bases between. Germline CDR1 and CDR2: LGHDT and YNNKEL (reference sequence). The CDR3 has 14 residues. The CDR3 region is CASSQSVGNYGYTF. The CDR3 bases are TGTGCCAGCAGCCAATCAGTCGGGAACTATGGCTACACCTTC.

CDR3 sequence: CASRVNNMNTEAFF. As DNA, the CDR3 is TGCGCCAGCAGGGTCAATAACATGAACACTGAAGCTTTCTTT. The chain recombines TRBV10-2 with TRBJ1-1; no reliable D call. V lost 6 bases and J lost 0, with 11 bases in between. Germline V gives CDR1 WSHSY, CDR2 SAAADI. The length of the CDR3 is 14 residues.

This chain links TRBV4-1 with TRBJ1-1; 7 positions agree with TRBD1. Germline CDR1 MGHRA, CDR2 YSYEKL. V lost 1 base, J lost 5 bases, and 10 bases stayed unmatched. This CDR3 has 16 residues. In nucleotides, the CDR3 is TGCGCCAGCAGCCAAGGGCGGACAGGATTCCGTACTGAAGCTTTCTTT. Amino acid sequence: CASSQGRTGFRTEAFF.

This clone turned up a few times. The chain couples TRBV5-5 to TRBJ1-1; D call uncertain. The CDR3 length is 14 residues. Germline loops: CDR1 SGHKS, CDR2 YYEKEE (reference sequence). V lost 9 bases to trimming and J lost 4 bases, with 19 bases between them. The CDR3 spells CATEGEKGGTEAFF. The DNA for the CDR3 is TGTGCCACAGAGGGTGAGAAGGGAGGCACTGAAGCTTTCTTT.

This clone appeared once. The chain joins TRBV24-1 to TRBJ2-1; TRBD2 agrees at 9 bases. Looked up from germline, CDR1 is KGHDR and CDR2 is SFDVKD. This CDR3 has 15 residues. V was clipped by 6 bases and J by 0 bases; unmatched bases: 2. The CDR3 loop is CATSRAGGSYNEQFF. The CDR3 DNA follows: TGTGCCACCAGTAGAGCGGGAGGCTCCTACAATGAGCAGTTCTTC.